The 21 T cell receptor beta chains presented below share a single source sample, sequenced in a study of blood T cell repertoires in COVID-19. The assay was immunoSEQ multiplex PCR, and TCRdb's table has in-frame clones only and misses some. This repertoire shows fewer than 250,000 clones, less than 85% found once; its top ten account for around 12%. Sequenced material: peripheral blood. The receptors were gathered from a woman between 50 and 59 years old with acute or convalescent COVID-19.

The rearrangement joins TRBV28 to TRBJ2-3; possibly TRBD1 for D (6 bases). Germline CDR1 and CDR2: MDHEN and SYDVKM. Trimming cost V 2 bases and J 1 base, with 13 bases left between them. This CDR3 comprises 16 residues. The CDR3 DNA follows: TGTGCCAGCAGTTTAATGGGGGCGACTGGCACAGATACGCAGTATTTT. Translation: CASSLMGATGTDTQYF. Variable domain in full (rest from reference TRBV28 and TRBJ2-3): DVKVTQSSRYLVKRTGEKVFLECVQDMDHENMFWYRQDPGLGLRLIYFSYDVKMKEKGDIPEGYSVSREKKERFSLILESASTNQTSMYLCASSLMGATGTDTQYFGPGTRLTVL.

J is TRBJ1-5 and V is TRBV10-3, with 8 positions matching TRBD1. V lost 4 bases to trimming and J lost 2 bases; unmatched junction nucleotides: 4. The CDR3 runs 15 residues. Germline V gene sequence: CDR1 ENHRY, CDR2 SYGVKD. The CDR3 spells CAISGGQGGNQPQHF. In DNA form, the CDR3 reads TGTGCCATCAGTGGAGGACAGGGTGGCAATCAGCCCCAGCATTTT.

This sequence joins TRBV4-1 and TRBJ1-1, with D maybe TRBD1 (5 bases). Looked up from germline, CDR1 is MGHRA and CDR2 is YSYEKL. The CDR3 loop spans 14 amino acids. V dropped 0 bases and J dropped 4 bases, with 9 bases sitting between them. CDR3 DNA: TGCGCCAGCAGCCAAGAATCCGGGGGCACTGAAGCTTTCTTT. It specifies CASSQESGGTEAFF.

The CDR3 nucleotides are TGTGCCAGTAGTGTTTCCGGGACAGGGGGCTCCTTCTTC. It translates to CASSVSGTGGSFF. The rearrangement joins TRBV19 to TRBJ2-1; TRBD1 matches 12 bases. This CDR3 spans 13 amino acids. Germline-derived CDR1 and CDR2 are LNHDA and SQIVND (reference sequence). With V trimmed by 5 bases and J by 16 bases, 9 bases remained unmatched.

V gene TRBV10-1 combines with J gene TRBJ2-7, with D maybe TRBD2 (7 bases). Germline V gives CDR1 WNHNN, CDR2 SYGVQD (reference sequence). The ends were cut back, 8 bases at V and 5 bases at J, with 19 bases in the middle. There are 14 residues in the CDR3. The CDR3 DNA is TGCGCCAGCTCGAAGGGGGAGGGGATCAACGAGCAGTACTTC. Translation gives CASSKGEGINEQYF.

The chain employs TRBV27 and TRBJ1-5, with 9 positions matching TRBD1. CDR3 size: 14 residues. Germline V gene lookup returns CDR1 MNHEY and CDR2 SMNVEV (reference sequence). V dropped 8 bases and J dropped 5; count of bases not matched to a gene: 7. Here the CDR3 DNA reads TGTGCCAGCGCCTGGACAGGGGCCGATCAGCCCCAGCATTTT. It yields the protein CASAWTGADQPQHF.

The rearrangement links TRBV19 to TRBJ1-3; D is possibly TRBD1 (6 bases). The V and J ends lost 4 bases and 0 bases respectively, with 13 bases between them. The CDR3 is 16 amino acids. The V gene's germline CDR1 is LNHDA and CDR2 SQIVND (reference sequence). The CDR3 DNA follows: TGTGCCAGTAGTACGACCTCAGGGGCCTCTGGAAACACCATATATTTT. It yields the protein CASSTTSGASGNTIYF.

This clone was observed a few times. V and J are TRBV14 and TRBJ1-2; TRBD1 aligns across 7 bases. The CDR3 runs to 14 residues. V was pared by 4 bases and J by 4 bases, with 6 bases of the junction left unmatched. Germline V lookup: CDR1 SGHDN, CDR2 FVKESK. Written as DNA, the CDR3 is TGTGCCAGCAGCCGAGACAGGGTGACCTATGGCTACACCTTC. Its protein product is CASSRDRVTYGYTF.

The chain has TRBV28 and TRBJ1-1; 10 bases fit TRBD1. CDR1 and CDR2 (germline): MDHEN, SYDVKM. The CDR3 runs 15 residues. Trimming at V came to 7 bases and at J to 3 bases, leaving 8 bases not matched to a gene. The CDR3 coding sequence is TGTGCCAGCAAAAACGACAGGGGGCGTTACACTGAAGCTTTCTTT. Protein product: CASKNDRGRYTEAFF.

This chain connects TRBV2 to TRBJ1-3, with 7 bases fitting TRBD1. CDR3 length equals 13 residues. Germline V CDR1 and CDR2: SNHLY, FYNNEI. V was pared by 5 bases and J by 3 bases, with 1 base of the junction left unmatched. The CDR3 spells CASSTGVGNTIYF. For the CDR3, the DNA is TGTGCCAGCAGTACAGGGGTTGGAAACACCATATATTTT. The full variable domain, rest sourced from reference TRBV2 and TRBJ1-3, is EPEVTQTPSHQVTQMGQEVILRCVPISNHLYFYWYRQILGQKVEFLVSFYNNEISEKSEIFDDQFSVERPDGSNFTLKIRSTKLEDSAMYFCASSTGVGNTIYFGEGSWLTVV.

V usage is TRBV28 and J usage is TRBJ1-2; a possible D gene is TRBD1 (5 bases). The CDR3 extends over 16 amino acids. Germline CDR1 MDHEN, CDR2 SYDVKM. V was clipped by 3 bases and J by 5 bases, with 19 bases between them. The CDR3 DNA reads TGTGCCAGCAGTTTGGAAGGGGCCGGGCTCCTTTATGGCTACACCTTC. The encoded protein is CASSLEGAGLLYGYTF.

This chain uses TRBV3-1 (or the pseudogene TRBV3-2) with TRBJ2-3; the match to TRBD2 covers 11 bases. CDR3 length: 18 amino acids. V lost 1 base, J lost 4 bases, and 10 bases stayed unmatched. In germline, CDR1 is LGHDT, CDR2 YNNKEL (reference sequence). The CDR3 coding sequence is TGTGCCAGCAGCCAAGGGCTGTTAGCGGGAGGGCCCGCAGATACGCAGTATTTT. Translating it yields CASSQGLLAGGPADTQYF.

The J gene is TRBJ2-1, the V gene TRBV4-1; 7 nucleotides agree with TRBD2. Germline trimming cut 1 base from V and 7 bases from J; bases unmatched to any gene: 7. The CDR3 has 15 residues. Germline V gene data show CDR1 as MGHRA and CDR2 as YSYEKL. In DNA, the CDR3 is TGCGCCAGCAGCCAAGGGGGGGGTTTGTTTAATGAGCAGTTCTTC. It translates to CASSQGGGLFNEQFF.

V usage is TRBV12-3 or TRBV12-4 and J usage is TRBJ2-7; maybe TRBD1 (5 bases). There are 12 residues in the CDR3. V lost 6 bases to trimming and J lost 6 bases, with 12 bases between them. CDR3 loop: CASSTGQGEQYF. The CDR3 DNA sequence: TGTGCCAGCAGCACTGGGCAGGGCGAGCAGTACTTC.

The V gene is TRBV10-3, the J gene TRBJ2-1; 14 nucleotides agree with TRBD2. The CDR3 is made up of 21 amino acids. Germline V CDR1 and CDR2: ENHRY, SYGVKD. V gave up 0 bases and J gave up 1 base; unmatched junction bases: 11. CDR3 bases: TGTGCCATCAGTGAGTCCGGGACTAGCGGGGGTTACGTCCCATCCTACAATGAGCAGTTCTTC. Its translation: CAISESGTSGGYVPSYNEQFF.

The gene calls are TRBV5-8 and TRBJ1-5, with D unclear. This CDR3 has 15 amino acids. Trimming left V 3 bases short and J 4 bases short, with 14 bases between. CDR1 and CDR2 (germline): SGHTS, YDEGEE. In nucleotides, the CDR3 is TGTGCCAGCAGCTACGGGCCGTGGAGGAATCAGCCCCAGCATTTT. As protein: CASSYGPWRNQPQHF.

The chain links TRBV24-1 to TRBJ2-1; tentative D call: TRBD2 (7 bases). Trimming cost V 1 base and J 7 bases, with 16 bases left between them. Looked up from germline, CDR1 is KGHDR and CDR2 is SFDVKD. The CDR3 runs 16 residues. This chain's CDR3 is CATSDLGGRADNEQFF. The CDR3 bases are TGTGCCACCAGTGATTTAGGGGGGAGGGCGGATAATGAGCAGTTCTTC.

V is TRBV7-9 and J is TRBJ2-7; D is possibly TRBD1 (5 bases). Germline assignment: CDR1 SEHNR and CDR2 FQNEAQ (reference sequence). The CDR3 is made up of 12 amino acids. V lost 3 bases to trimming and J lost 8 bases, with 11 bases between them. The CDR3 DNA reads TGTGCCAGCAGCTTCGACAGAGATCAGCAGTACTTC. Translated: CASSFDRDQQYF.

CDR3: CASSLGTGIETQYF. The CDR3 nucleotides are TGTGCCAGCAGCTTAGGGACAGGGATTGAGACCCAGTACTTC. The chain links TRBV7-7 to TRBJ2-5; TRBD1 agrees at 8 bases. The CDR3 loop spans 14 amino acids. The germline CDR1 and CDR2 sequences are SSHAT and FNYEAQ (reference sequence). V lost 1 base, J lost 5 bases, and 3 bases stayed unmatched.

This clone has just a few counts. J is TRBJ2-7 and V is TRBV7-9; TRBD1 matches 9 bases. This CDR3 region has 14 residues. Germline V gene sequence: CDR1 SEHNR, CDR2 FQNEAQ (reference sequence). After removal of 5 bases from V and 5 bases from J, the junction contained 7 bases not matched to a gene. The CDR3 nucleotides read TGTGCCAGCAGCCGCCGGGACAGGGACCACGAGCAGTACTTC. It is translated as CASSRRDRDHEQYF.

This rearrangement joins TRBV15 to TRBJ1-5; TRBD1 might be the D (5 bases). Deletions cut 0 bases from V and 7 bases from J, with 13 bases between. CDR1 is LNHNV and CDR2 is YYDKDF in the germline V gene (reference sequence). CDR3 length: 15 residues. CDR3 in DNA: TGTGCCACCAGCAGAGATAGGGGCTTGGGGCAGCCCCAGCATTTT. Translating gives CATSRDRGLGQPQHF.